The subject of this entry is one T cell receptor (beta chain). The target antigen is unknown. A mixed TRB-A/B primer pool amplified rearranged TRB by multiplex touch-down PCR. Using its own MiXCR run on the multiplex PCR reads, TCRdb lists one record per CDR3 protein. The table includes 1,500 or so distinct CDR3 sequences, roughly 25% detected once. TCR beta rearrangements were amplified from peripheral blood genomic DNA. This record belongs to a study of T cell repertoires in aging, cancer and after chemotherapy. Study-wide background: Pre- and post-chemotherapy samples were paired from glioblastoma patients treated with temozolomide-based therapy.

This CDR3 has 15 residues. V lost 0 bases and J lost 3; bases outside the gene matches: 5. The V gene's germline CDR1 is SGHRS and CDR2 YFSETQ. Whole-study findings and limits: Median generation probability rose over the chemotherapy interval in each cancer cohort, suggesting rebound thymic output.

The sample consisted of blood. The receptor was derived from a human donor with a solid tumor. This chain joins TRBV5-1 and TRBJ2-5; the match to TRBD1 covers 7 bases. The CDR3 here is CASSLATTGEETQYF. The CDR3 DNA reads as TGCGCCAGCAGCTTGGCCACAACAGGGGAAGAGACCCAGTACTTC.